Shown below are 2 T cell receptor beta chains from a single sample sequenced in a study of T cell responses to AZD1222 COVID-19 vaccine. The table came from immunoSEQ multiplex PCR; TCRdb's copy has only in-frame clones and leaves some out. The table records about 120,000 clones, 85% to 90% of them present only once. The starting material was peripheral blood, obtained on day 0 of AZD1222 vaccination. Every receptor here comes from an adult in good health.

The V call is TRBV2, the J call TRBJ2-3, with 11 bases lining up with TRBD1. Germline V gene lookup returns CDR1 SNHLY and CDR2 FYNNEI. This CDR3 has 16 residues. J gave up 5 bases and V 3 bases, and 7 bases lay outside the gene matches. CDR3 DNA sequence: TGTGCCAGCAGTGATGGAAGGACAGGGGGCATAGATACGCAGTATTTT. It translates to CASSDGRTGGIDTQYF.

J is TRBJ1-5 and V is TRBV30; 8 bases fit TRBD1. Unmatched junction bases numbered 3, after V lost 6 bases and J lost 2 bases. The CDR3 length is 13 residues. The germline gives CDR1 GTSNPN, CDR2 SVGIG (reference sequence). Here the CDR3 DNA reads TGTGCCTGTCAGGGGGCGGGCAATCAGCCCCAGCATTTT. Amino acids: CACQGAGNQPQHF.